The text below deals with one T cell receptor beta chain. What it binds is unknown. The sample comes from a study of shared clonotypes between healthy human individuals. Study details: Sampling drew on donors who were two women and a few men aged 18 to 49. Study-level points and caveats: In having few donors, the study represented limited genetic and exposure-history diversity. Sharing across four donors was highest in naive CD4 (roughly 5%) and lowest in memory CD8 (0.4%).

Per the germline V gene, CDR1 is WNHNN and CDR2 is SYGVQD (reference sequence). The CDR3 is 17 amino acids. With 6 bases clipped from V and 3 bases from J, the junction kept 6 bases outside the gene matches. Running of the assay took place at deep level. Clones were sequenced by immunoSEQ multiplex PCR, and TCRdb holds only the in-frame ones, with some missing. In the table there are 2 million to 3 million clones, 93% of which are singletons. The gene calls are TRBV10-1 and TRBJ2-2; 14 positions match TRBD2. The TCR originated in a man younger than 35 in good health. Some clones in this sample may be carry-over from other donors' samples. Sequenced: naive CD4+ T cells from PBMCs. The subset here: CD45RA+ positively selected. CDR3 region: CASRGPGLAGDTGELFF. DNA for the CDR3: TGCGCCAGCAGGGGGCCGGGACTAGCGGGAGACACCGGGGAGCTGTTTTTT.